This entry describes one T cell receptor (beta chain). The data were taken from a study of blood T cell repertoires in COVID-19. Germline loops: CDR1 KGHSH, CDR2 LQKENI. J was trimmed by 2 bases and V by 8 bases; bases with no gene match: 8. The CDR3 totals 15 residues. Method: immunoSEQ multiplex PCR; TCRdb's copy keeps in-frame clones and lacks some. This table holds some 70,000 clones, 80% to 90% found once. Sequences were obtained from peripheral blood. This chain links TRBV18 with TRBJ2-5; TRBD2 matches at 10 bases. The source is an older woman with acute or convalescent COVID-19. The CDR3 DNA reads TGTGCCAGCGATACTAGCGGGGTAAAGCAAGAGACCCAGTACTTC. It codes for CASDTSGVKQETQYF.